The 10 T cell receptor beta chains in this list originate from one sample, sequenced in a study of blood T cell repertoires in COVID-19. Here immunoSEQ multiplex PCR was the method, and the copy in TCRdb shows in-frame clones only, minus some. The repertoire holds more than 95,000 clones, with 70% to 90% as singletons. Sequencing was carried out using peripheral blood. These receptors were taken from a man in his thirties or forties with acute or convalescent COVID-19.

The chain is built from TRBV11-1 and TRBJ2-5; 12 nucleotides agree with TRBD2. The CDR3 extends over 15 amino acids. J was trimmed by 1 base and V by 5 bases; bases with no gene match: 2. CDR1 and CDR2 from the germline V gene are SGHAT and FQDESV (reference sequence). This CDR3 is CASSRTSGAQETQYF. In DNA, the CDR3 is TGTGCCAGCAGCCGGACTAGCGGGGCCCAAGAGACCCAGTACTTC.

V is TRBV7-8 and J is TRBJ1-1; D is ambiguous. V lost 5 bases to trimming and J lost 1 base, with 14 bases between them. CDR1 and CDR2 (germline): SGHVS, FQNEAQ. The CDR3 contains 15 residues. CDR3 coding DNA: TGTGCCAGCAGCCACGGGAGGTCCTCGAACACTGAAGCTTTCTTT. As protein: CASSHGRSSNTEAFF.

The rearrangement uses TRBV7-2 and TRBJ2-2, with 9 bases fitting TRBD2. V was pared by 3 bases and J by 4 bases, with 3 bases of the junction left unmatched. The CDR3 is made up of 15 amino acids. CDR1 and CDR2 from the germline V gene are SGHTA and FQGNSA. The CDR3 coding sequence is TGTGCCAGCAGCTTCTTAGCGGGGGCCACCGGGGAGCTGTTTTTT. Its protein product is CASSFLAGATGELFF.

This sequence joins TRBV7-3 and TRBJ2-1, with D possibly TRBD1 on 5 matching bases. The length of the CDR3 is 13 residues. Trimming took 6 bases from V and 4 from J, leaving 10 bases between them. Germline V gene lookup returns CDR1 SGHTA and CDR2 FQGTGA. The CDR3 DNA is TGTGCCAGCAGGTTGGACATTTACAATGAGCAGTTCTTC. This gives the protein CASRLDIYNEQFF.

This clone was recorded once. The chain's CDR3 is CSASAGGRGYTF. CDR3 nucleotide sequence: TGCAGTGCTAGTGCAGGGGGCCGTGGCTACACCTTC. The chain joins TRBV20-1 to TRBJ1-2; 8 bases match TRBD1. J lost 7 bases, V lost 3 bases, and 4 bases had no gene match. Germline V gene lookup returns CDR1 DFQATT and CDR2 SNEGSKA (reference sequence). The CDR3 extends over 12 amino acids.

This clone was seen a few times. The V and J genes are TRBV4-1 and TRBJ1-5; D remains unclear. The CDR3 is made up of 16 amino acids. Germline V gives CDR1 MGHRA, CDR2 YSYEKL. V was shortened by 1 base and J by 0 bases, with 10 bases between the two germline ends. CDR3: CASSQVGGLSNQPQHF. DNA for the CDR3: TGCGCCAGCAGCCAAGTAGGCGGGCTTAGCAATCAGCCCCAGCATTTT.

CDR3 in DNA: TGTGCCAGCAGCTGGGGACAGGGGAGATTCAATGAGCAGTTCTTC. Translating it yields CASSWGQGRFNEQFF. V usage is TRBV6-5 and J usage is TRBJ2-1, with 10 positions matching TRBD1. The V gene's germline CDR1 is MNHEY and CDR2 SVGAGI. V dropped 6 bases and J dropped 6; count of bases not matched to a gene: 8. This CDR3 contains 15 residues.

This chain connects TRBV2 to TRBJ1-2; 7 bases line up with TRBD1. The V and J ends lost 4 bases and 4 bases, in that order; junction bases with no gene match: 6. This CDR3 is built from 14 residues. CDR1 and CDR2 (germline): SNHLY, FYNNEI. The CDR3 sequence is CASSVTGQSYGYTF. In DNA, the CDR3 is TGTGCCAGCAGTGTGACGGGACAGAGCTATGGCTACACCTTC.

The gene calls are TRBV7-8 and TRBJ1-1, with D possibly being TRBD1 (5 bases). V was shortened by 3 bases and J by 5 bases, with 10 bases between the two germline ends. The CDR3 is made up of 13 amino acids. The V gene's germline CDR1 is SGHVS and CDR2 FQNEAQ. The CDR3 nucleotides are TGTGCCAGCAGCTTGCCGGGGGGGACTGAAGCTTTCTTT. The encoded protein is CASSLPGGTEAFF.

This rearrangement joins TRBV6-5 to TRBJ2-1, with D possibly TRBD1 on 6 matching bases. This CDR3 has 15 amino acids. V was cut by 0 bases and J by 9 bases, with 15 bases left in between. CDR1 is MNHEY, CDR2 SVGAGI, per germline. The CDR3 DNA is TGTGCCAGCAGTTACTCGAAAACAGGGAAAGTTGAGCAGTTCTTC. Translating it yields CASSYSKTGKVEQFF.